A selection of T cell receptor beta chains follows, all from one sample in a study of blood T cells in healthy people across ages. MiXCR was run by TCRdb on the 5' RACE reads, yielding one entry per CDR3 protein. The sample lists roughly 900,000 distinct CDR3 sequences, about 44% occurring once. Sequencing used blood. These receptors originate from a man in his thirties or forties in good health. The CDR3 runs from the conserved cysteine through the conserved F or W. Part of the rows lack a size; the others show once, few, many or a class for expanded clones.

>TRBJ1-2|NA|TRBV6-1|15
CASRIGLTANYGYTF
>TRBJ2-1|few|TRBV20-1|17
CSANVRSGGASYNEQFF
>TRBJ2-1|NA|TRBV29-1|12
CSVARVSNEQFF
>TRBJ1-5|NA|TRBV28|12
CASRLWDQPQHF
>TRBJ2-3|NA|TRBV29-1|13
CSAGTGTTDTQYF
>TRBJ2-7|NA|TRBV10-3|14
CAISEGVGFYEQYF
>TRBJ2-2|many|TRBV5-1|13
CASSGANTGELFF
>TRBJ2-7|NA|TRBV12-3/TRBV12-4|13
CASRYGLFCEQYF
>TRBJ2-4|NA|TRBV11-2|17
CASSRSSGHEAKNIQYF
>TRBJ1-2|few|TRBV3-1|14
CASSPQGGIYGYTF
>TRBJ2-7|few|TRBV24-1|11
CATSDGYERYF
>TRBJ1-1|NA|TRBV7-6|15
CASSEARTLNTEAFF
>TRBJ2-3|NA|TRBV7-8|15
CASSQRGGGTDTQYF
>TRBJ2-3|NA|TRBV12-3/TRBV12-4|13
CAIEPASTDTQYF
>TRBJ2-5|NA|TRBV10-3|15
CAISSGTENQQTQYF
>TRBJ1-2|NA|TRBV7-2|15
CASSLGFQEYYGYTF
>TRBJ2-5|NA|TRBV7-2|15
CASSPERGSGQTQYF
>NA|NA|TRBV5-1|13
CASSWGETYEQYF
>TRBJ2-3|few|TRBV6-1|12
CASAISTDTQYF
>TRBJ1-4|NA|TRBV2|15
CASREGSATNEKLFF
>TRBJ1-4|NA|TRBV4-2|16
CASSSTRRRDNEKLFF
>TRBJ2-1|NA|TRBV5-1|15
CASSLAGQTYNEQFF
>TRBJ2-5|NA|TRBV12-3/TRBV12-4|11
CASSLVIEQYF
>TRBJ2-3|once|TRBV20-1|14
CSATSGGAGDTQYF
>TRBJ2-7|few|TRBV6-5|14
CASSFFPGSYEQYF
>TRBJ1-2|few|TRBV20-1|13
CSAREWGTGGFTF
>TRBJ1-3|few|TRBV4-2|16
CASSQDRSLSGNTIYF
>TRBJ1-2|NA|TRBV4-2|14
CASGQEGQNYGYTF
>TRBJ1-4|once|TRBV20-1|15
CSARARQGWDEKLFF